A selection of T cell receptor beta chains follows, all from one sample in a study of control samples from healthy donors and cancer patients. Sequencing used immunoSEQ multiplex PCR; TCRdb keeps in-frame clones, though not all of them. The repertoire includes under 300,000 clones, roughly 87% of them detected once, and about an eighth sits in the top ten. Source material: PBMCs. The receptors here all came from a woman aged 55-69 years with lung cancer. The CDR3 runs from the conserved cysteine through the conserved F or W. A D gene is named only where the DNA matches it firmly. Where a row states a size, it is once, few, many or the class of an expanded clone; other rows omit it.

CASHPSSTEAFF TGTGCCAGCCATCCTAGTTCCACTGAAGCTTTCTTT NA TRBJ1-1 NA TRBV28
CAVNGGEGEKLFF TGTGCCGTAAACGGGGGCGAGGGTGAAAAACTGTTTTTT NA TRBJ1-4 NA TRBV30
CASSRGDGAFF TGTGCCAGCAGCCGAGGGGATGGCGCTTTCTTT NA TRBJ1-1 few TRBV3-1/TRBV3-2
CASRGQANQPQHF TGCGCCAGCAGAGGACAGGCAAATCAGCCCCAGCATTTT TRBD1 TRBJ1-5 NA TRBV10-2
CASTGSPTGAYAPLHF TGTGCCAGCACCGGTTCCCCAACTGGCGCGTACGCACCCCTCCACTTT NA TRBJ1-6 once TRBV28
CASSQTAMNTEAFF TGTGCCAGCAGCCAAACAGCCATGAACACTGAAGCTTTCTTT NA TRBJ1-1 NA TRBV5-5
CASSYVSGVGEAFF TGTGCCAGCAGTTACGTCTCTGGGGTCGGTGAAGCTTTCTTT NA TRBJ1-1 NA TRBV6-5
CASSSFSFDRPYGYTF TGTGCCAGCAGCAGCTTTTCGTTCGACAGGCCCTATGGCTACACCTTC NA TRBJ1-2 NA TRBV28
CASSEGVAYEQYF TGCGCCAGCAGTGAGGGGGTAGCCTACGAGCAGTACTTC NA TRBJ2-7 NA TRBV10-1
CASSPRQLDNEQFF TGTGCCAGCAGCCCCCGACAGCTGGACAATGAGCAGTTCTTC NA TRBJ2-1 NA TRBV9
CASTQSRDSVGTQYF TGTGCCAGCACCCAGTCCCGGGACAGTGTTGGGACCCAGTACTTC TRBD1 TRBJ2-5 NA TRBV7-2
CASREELADTYEQYF TGCGCCAGCAGGGAAGAATTGGCGGATACCTACGAGCAGTACTTC NA TRBJ2-7 NA TRBV5-1
CASSYSLTANYGYTF TGTGCCAGCAGTTACTCGCTGACAGCTAACTATGGCTACACCTTC NA TRBJ1-2 NA TRBV6-5